This is a list of T cell receptor beta chains from one sample in a study of regulatory T cells in long-lasting Graves disease. TCRdb used MiXCR to reprocess the multiplex PCR reads, holding one entry per CDR3 protein. The sample lists approximately 400,000 distinct CDR3 sequences, more than 12% occurring once. This sample was also put to use in a study of T cells in Graves' hyperthyroidism and ophthalmopathy.

This specimen consisted of peripheral blood mononuclear cells (PBMCs), obtained at new diagnosis, from a patient treated with antithyroid drugs. Receptors originate from a woman in her twenties or thirties with Graves disease. CDR3s include the opening cysteine and the closing phenylalanine or tryptophan. Fields, in order: J gene, V gene, clone size, D gene, CDR3 protein, CDR3 DNA. A D gene is named only where the DNA matches it firmly. Size values are once, few and many counts, or a class for expanded clones, and some rows have none.

>TRBJ2-1|TRBV5-1|many|.
CASSLVLSGSEQFF
TGCGCCAGCAGCTTGGTACTCTCGGGTTCCGAGCAGTTCTTC
>TRBJ1-6|TRBV7-9|.|.
CASLSIEPGLGYNSPLHF
TGTGCCAGCCTCTCGATTGAACCTGGATTGGGTTATAATTCACCCCTCCACTTT
>TRBJ2-2|TRBV30|.|.
CAWSEVAGELFF
TGTGCCTGGAGTGAAGTGGCCGGGGAGCTGTTTTTT
>TRBJ1-1|TRBV4-2|few|.
CASSQVGTQEAFF
TGTGCCAGCAGCCAAGTCGGGACTCAAGAAGCTTTCTTT
>TRBJ1-5|TRBV11-2|many|.
CASSFGRPHQPQHF
TGTGCCAGCAGCTTCGGGCGGCCCCATCAGCCCCAGCATTTT
>TRBJ2-7|TRBV5-1|many|.
CASSSDRWVVTSPYEQYF
TGCGCCAGCAGCTCCGACAGGTGGGTCGTGACTAGCCCCTACGAGCAGTACTTC
>TRBJ1-2|TRBV18|.|TRBD1
CASSPPRDRDGYTF
TGTGCCAGCTCACCACCGCGGGACAGGGATGGCTACACCTTC
>TRBJ2-2|TRBV20-1|many|TRBD2
CSARRGGRDTGELFF
TGCAGTGCTAGACGGGGTGGGAGGGACACCGGGGAGCTGTTTTTT
>TRBJ2-7|TRBV15|.|TRBD2
CATSREGTSAYEQYF
TGTGCCACCAGCAGAGAAGGGACTAGCGCGTACGAGCAGTACTTC
>TRBJ1-6|TRBV14|.|.
CASSLGGVSYNSPLHF
TGTGCCAGCAGCCTCGGAGGGGTCTCCTATAATTCACCCCTCCACTTT
>TRBJ1-6|TRBV11-2|many|.
CASTHSGDSPLHF
TGTGCCAGCACCCATAGTGGGGATTCACCCCTCCACTTT
>TRBJ2-5|TRBV9|many|TRBD1
CASSAPGGQETQYF
TGTGCCAGCAGCGCCCCAGGGGGCCAAGAGACCCAGTACTTC
>TRBJ1-3|TRBV19|.|.
CASTNDPYRISGNTIYF
TGTGCCAGTACTAACGACCCGTACCGAATCTCTGGAAACACCATATATTTT
>TRBJ2-3|TRBV3-1|many|TRBD2
CASSQLTSGYTDTQYF
TGTGCCAGCAGCCAGTTGACTAGCGGCTACACAGATACGCAGTATTTT
>TRBJ2-7|TRBV5-6|few|.
CASSLPGPSEQYF
TGTGCCAGCAGCTTGCCAGGGCCCTCCGAGCAGTACTTC
>TRBJ2-7|TRBV5-1|.|.
CASSSGLSPYEQYF
TGCGCCAGCAGCTCTGGACTGTCACCCTACGAGCAGTACTTC
>TRBJ1-2|TRBV24-1|many|TRBD1
CATSDDRGLSYGYTF
TGTGCCACCAGTGACGACAGGGGGCTGAGCTATGGCTACACCTTC
>TRBJ2-1|TRBV9|.|.
CASSRDGNNEQFF
TGTGCCAGCAGCAGGGACGGGAACAATGAGCAGTTCTTC
>TRBJ1-2|TRBV7-8|many|.
CASSLAGQAGYGYTF
TGTGCCAGCAGCTTAGCGGGCCAGGCAGGCTATGGCTACACCTTC
>TRBJ1-5|TRBV2|many|TRBD1
CASSEAGRQGSQPQHF
TGTGCCAGCAGTGAAGCGGGTCGACAGGGCAGCCAGCCCCAGCATTTT